The rows below give T cell receptor beta chains drawn from one sample of a study of blood T cell repertoires in COVID-19. The assay was immunoSEQ multiplex PCR, and TCRdb's table has in-frame clones only and misses some. The table shows roughly 170,000 clones, with 84% occurring only once. Sequenced sample: peripheral blood. These receptors came from a human donor in a cohort sampled during active COVID-19. CDR3s leave out the opening cysteine and the closing phenylalanine or tryptophan. D genes are given only for firm matches. Rows may omit the clone size; those that give it use once, few, many or a size class.

clone size	J gene	D gene	V gene	CDR3 protein
-	TRBJ2-1	-	TRBV2	ASTLGSNNEQF
-	TRBJ1-6	-	TRBV5-6	ASSLFRGRTSSYNSPLH
-	TRBJ2-7	-	TRBV2	ASSGGHYSSSYEQY
-	TRBJ1-1	-	TRBV19	ASSPQWNTEAF
-	TRBJ2-2	TRBD2	TRBV9	ASSPLAGTNTGELF
-	TRBJ1-2	TRBD1	TRBV6-5	ASSYYQGASYGYT
-	TRBJ2-3	TRBD2	TRBV6-5	ASLRGTGGEDTQY
-	TRBJ2-7	TRBD1	TRBV5-1	ASSLTGGLYEQY
-	TRBJ2-5	-	TRBV7-8	ASSQGITGSFVTQY
few	TRBJ1-2	-	TRBV19	ASSPGGRGYT
-	TRBJ1-5	-	TRBV19	ASSRTDTGPQH
-	TRBJ1-1	TRBD1	TRBV5-4	ASSLLGQGWGLNTEAF
once	TRBJ2-7	-	TRBV10-1	ASSDPSGGDEQY
few	TRBJ2-2	TRBD1	TRBV4-1	ASSQDGTGNTGELF
-	TRBJ2-7	TRBD1	TRBV6-5	ASRVAGGNYEQY
-	TRBJ1-1	-	TRBV5-4	ASSSRTARVNTEAF
-	TRBJ1-3	TRBD1	TRBV6-5	ASRPDRDSGNTIY
-	TRBJ1-2	-	TRBV5-6	ASSLWPTLRGYT
-	TRBJ2-7	-	TRBV12-3/TRBV12-4	ASSPPGGQEQY
-	TRBJ2-7	TRBD2	TRBV3-1/TRBV3-2	ASSPPSGGAHEQY
-	TRBJ1-5	-	TRBV3-1/TRBV3-2	ASSQRGQPQH
once	TRBJ2-7	TRBD2	TRBV9	ASNPAGGAYEQY
-	TRBJ2-7	TRBD2	TRBV12-3/TRBV12-4	ASSLSGGYEQY
many	TRBJ1-5	-	TRBV7-8	ASSPGQEDQPQH
-	TRBJ1-1	TRBD1	TRBV10-3	AIGSQGARTEAF
-	TRBJ2-2	TRBD2	TRBV9	ASSPPASGATGELF
-	TRBJ2-5	-	TRBV19	ASSRGRETQY
-	TRBJ1-4	-	TRBV5-4	ASSTGGGRLKEKLF
-	TRBJ2-5	TRBD2	TRBV7-3	ASSLGQRGETQY
-	TRBJ1-2	TRBD1	TRBV6-5	ASSYLGTGYYGYT
-	TRBJ1-1	TRBD1	TRBV10-1	ASSESTGVGEAF
-	TRBJ1-4	TRBD1	TRBV3-1/TRBV3-2	ASSQTGEGEKLF
-	TRBJ2-3	-	TRBV29-1	SGGSTDTQY
-	TRBJ2-7	TRBD1	TRBV7-8	ASSVGQGASYEQY
-	TRBJ2-1	TRBD2	TRBV3-1/TRBV3-2	ASSHRRAGGYNEQF
-	TRBJ1-1	TRBD1	TRBV29-1	SVGRDRGLTEAF
-	TRBJ1-2	TRBD1	TRBV9	ASSIRTGANYGYT
-	TRBJ2-7	TRBD1	TRBV18	ASSPEGTGAYEQY
-	TRBJ1-1	-	TRBV6-1	ASSERFGGSNTEAF
-	TRBJ1-2	-	TRBV6-1	ASREVLEGGYT
-	TRBJ1-1	TRBD1	TRBV5-1	ASSLASGTGYKGGAF
-	TRBJ1-6	TRBD1	TRBV13	ASSSAVPGQYSSYNSPLH
-	TRBJ1-2	-	TRBV29-1	SVDGDSSYSYGYT
-	TRBJ2-7	TRBD1	TRBV3-1/TRBV3-2	ASSQTGTETYEQY
-	TRBJ2-5	-	TRBV5-6	ASSLGRGQETQY
-	TRBJ2-7	-	TRBV14	ASSQDLGIEQY
-	TRBJ2-7	-	TRBV29-1	SVELGDRFDEQY
-	TRBJ2-1	-	TRBV5-1	ASSPSPSSYNEQF
-	TRBJ1-1	-	TRBV29-1	SVEGGLGNTEAF
-	TRBJ1-3	-	TRBV9	ASSGVHSGNTIY
-	TRBJ1-2	TRBD1	TRBV9	ASSVGQGANEGYT
-	TRBJ1-2	TRBD1	TRBV5-4	ASSEGQAEGYGYT
once	TRBJ2-1	TRBD2	TRBV7-2	ASSLSGALYNEQF